Listed below are T cell receptor beta chains from one sample, sequenced in a study of vaccination and CD4 T cells after COVID-19. These receptors' antigens are unknown. Each CDR3 protein gets one entry after TCRdb re-called the PCR reads with MiXCR. The table records 15,000 to 20,000 distinct CDR3 sequences, less than 50% of them present only once. The sample was CD4+ T cells from blood, cultured in vitro, taken before SARS-CoV-2 vaccination. All receptors come from a human donor who had recovered from COVID-19. CDR3s include the opening cysteine and the closing phenylalanine or tryptophan. The order of the fields is V gene, J gene, D gene, clone size, CDR3 protein, CDR3 DNA. A D gene is named only where the DNA matches it firmly. Clone size is not always given. Where it is, it says once, few, many or a class for expanded clones.

V gene: TRBV20-1
J gene: TRBJ2-5
D gene: TRBD2
clone size: NA
CDR3 protein: CSARPISGSEETQYF
CDR3 DNA: TGCAGTGCCCGCCCCATTAGCGGGAGTGAAGAGACCCAGTACTTC

V gene: TRBV7-3
J gene: TRBJ2-3
D gene: TRBD2
clone size: NA
CDR3 protein: CASSLGLAGGTDTQYF
CDR3 DNA: TGTGCCAGCAGTTTAGGACTAGCGGGAGGTACAGATACGCAGTATTTT

V gene: TRBV20-1
J gene: TRBJ2-7
D gene: NA
clone size: NA
CDR3 protein: CSAREYGEQYF
CDR3 DNA: TGCAGTGCTAGAGAATATGGGGAGCAGTACTTC

V gene: TRBV15
J gene: TRBJ1-5
D gene: TRBD1
clone size: NA
CDR3 protein: CATSGTVPPDQPQHF
CDR3 DNA: TGTGCCACCAGCGGGACAGTCCCCCCAGATCAGCCCCAGCATTTT

V gene: TRBV28
J gene: TRBJ1-1
D gene: NA
clone size: few
CDR3 protein: CASSWQGPNTEAFF
CDR3 DNA: TGTGCCAGCAGTTGGCAGGGCCCGAACACTGAAGCTTTCTTT

V gene: TRBV30
J gene: TRBJ2-2
D gene: NA
clone size: NA
CDR3 protein: CAWSVLFGTTGELFF
CDR3 DNA: TGTGCCTGGAGTGTATTATTCGGAACCACCGGGGAGCTGTTTTTT

V gene: TRBV6-5
J gene: TRBJ2-7
D gene: NA
clone size: few
CDR3 protein: CASSYSLQITRDRAYEQYF
CDR3 DNA: TGTGCCAGCAGTTACTCTTTACAGATAACCCGAGACCGAGCCTACGAGCAGTACTTC

V gene: TRBV6-1
J gene: TRBJ1-4
D gene: TRBD1
clone size: NA
CDR3 protein: CASSRTGGNEKLFF
CDR3 DNA: TGTGCCAGCAGTCGAACAGGGGGCAATGAAAAACTGTTTTTT

V gene: TRBV27
J gene: TRBJ2-2
D gene: TRBD1
clone size: NA
CDR3 protein: CASSSVRGQGARTGELFF
CDR3 DNA: TGTGCCAGCAGTTCTGTAAGGGGGCAGGGGGCGCGGACCGGGGAGCTGTTTTTT

V gene: TRBV27
J gene: TRBJ2-3
D gene: TRBD2
clone size: few
CDR3 protein: CASSFASGMGTDTQYF
CDR3 DNA: TGTGCCAGCAGTTTCGCAAGCGGGATGGGCACAGATACGCAGTATTTT

V gene: TRBV6-2/TRBV6-3
J gene: TRBJ2-2
D gene: NA
clone size: few
CDR3 protein: CASYRDKYTGELFF
CDR3 DNA: TGTGCCAGTTACCGGGACAAGTACACCGGGGAGCTGTTTTTT

V gene: TRBV28
J gene: TRBJ1-1
D gene: NA
clone size: few
CDR3 protein: CASSFRGPPSMNTEAFF
CDR3 DNA: TGTGCCAGCAGCTTTCGGGGCCCTCCTTCCATGAACACTGAAGCTTTCTTT

V gene: TRBV30
J gene: TRBJ2-5
D gene: TRBD2
clone size: NA
CDR3 protein: CAWSLLTSGGAETQYF
CDR3 DNA: TGTGCCTGGAGTTTATTGACTAGCGGGGGGGCCGAGACCCAGTACTTC

V gene: TRBV7-9
J gene: TRBJ2-3
D gene: TRBD2
clone size: once
CDR3 protein: CASSLIGRRDTQYF
CDR3 DNA: TGTGCCAGCAGCTTAATCGGGAGGAGAGATACGCAGTATTTT

V gene: TRBV20-1
J gene: TRBJ1-2
D gene: TRBD1
clone size: NA
CDR3 protein: CSARATGQRAGGYTF
CDR3 DNA: TGCAGTGCTAGAGCGACGGGACAGAGGGCGGGGGGCTACACCTTC

V gene: TRBV5-4
J gene: TRBJ1-6
D gene: NA
clone size: NA
CDR3 protein: CASSWNNSPLHF
CDR3 DNA: TGTGCCAGCAGCTGGAATAATTCACCCCTCCACTTT

V gene: TRBV20-1
J gene: TRBJ2-3
D gene: NA
clone size: few
CDR3 protein: CSAIHPRDGWTQYF
CDR3 DNA: TGCAGTGCTATCCATCCACGGGATGGGTGGACGCAGTATTTT

V gene: TRBV20-1
J gene: TRBJ2-1
D gene: NA
clone size: NA
CDR3 protein: CSAPWGAYNEQFF
CDR3 DNA: TGCAGTGCTCCCTGGGGAGCCTACAATGAGCAGTTCTTC

V gene: TRBV27
J gene: TRBJ1-2
D gene: NA
clone size: NA
CDR3 protein: CASSLRSNYGYTF
CDR3 DNA: TGTGCCAGCAGTTTACGGAGTAACTATGGCTACACCTTC

V gene: TRBV15
J gene: TRBJ1-5
D gene: NA
clone size: few
CDR3 protein: CATSRDHGVNQPQHF
CDR3 DNA: TGTGCCACCAGCAGAGATCACGGGGTTAATCAGCCCCAGCATTTT

V gene: TRBV18
J gene: TRBJ2-5
D gene: NA
clone size: few
CDR3 protein: CASSPKEAQYF
CDR3 DNA: TGTGCCAGCTCACCGAAAGAGGCCCAGTACTTC

V gene: TRBV20-1
J gene: TRBJ2-4
D gene: TRBD1
clone size: NA
CDR3 protein: CSARFSPGQGAPKNIQYF
CDR3 DNA: TGCAGTGCTAGATTTTCACCAGGACAGGGGGCCCCTAAAAACATTCAGTACTTC

V gene: TRBV6-1
J gene: TRBJ2-7
D gene: TRBD1
clone size: large
CDR3 protein: CASSDRDRGREPF
CDR3 DNA: TGTGCCAGCAGTGATCGGGACAGGGGGCGCGAACCCTTC

V gene: TRBV20-1
J gene: TRBJ2-5
D gene: TRBD2
clone size: few
CDR3 protein: CSANPASGDETQYF
CDR3 DNA: TGCAGTGCTAATCCAGCTAGCGGGGATGAGACCCAGTACTTC

V gene: TRBV10-1
J gene: TRBJ2-1
D gene: TRBD2
clone size: NA
CDR3 protein: CASSEGGLAIYNEQFF
CDR3 DNA: TGCGCCAGCAGTGAGGGAGGACTAGCGATCTACAATGAGCAGTTCTTC

V gene: TRBV10-3
J gene: TRBJ2-6
D gene: TRBD1
clone size: NA
CDR3 protein: CAIRWDRDLSGANVLTF
CDR3 DNA: TGTGCCATCAGGTGGGACAGGGACCTCTCTGGGGCCAACGTCCTGACTTTC

V gene: TRBV7-3
J gene: TRBJ2-5
D gene: TRBD1
clone size: few
CDR3 protein: CASSLPRGQGVETQYF
CDR3 DNA: TGTGCCAGCAGCTTGCCCAGGGGGCAAGGTGTTGAGACCCAGTACTTC

V gene: TRBV7-3
J gene: TRBJ2-2
D gene: NA
clone size: NA
CDR3 protein: CASSPSATPNTGELFF
CDR3 DNA: TGTGCCAGCAGCCCTTCTGCGACTCCGAACACCGGGGAGCTGTTTTTT

V gene: TRBV20-1
J gene: TRBJ1-1
D gene: NA
clone size: NA
CDR3 protein: CSARDWRAAEAFF
CDR3 DNA: TGCAGTGCTAGAGATTGGAGGGCCGCTGAAGCTTTCTTT

V gene: TRBV5-1
J gene: TRBJ2-7
D gene: TRBD2
clone size: NA
CDR3 protein: CASSPGLGGEQYF
CDR3 DNA: TGCGCCAGCAGCCCCGGACTAGGAGGCGAGCAGTACTTC

V gene: TRBV7-7
J gene: TRBJ2-5
D gene: TRBD2
clone size: NA
CDR3 protein: CASSLGGRGKETQYF
CDR3 DNA: TGTGCCAGCAGCTTAGGCGGGAGGGGGAAAGAGACCCAGTACTTC

V gene: TRBV7-2
J gene: TRBJ2-3
D gene: TRBD2
clone size: few
CDR3 protein: CASSLDAGGSTDTQYF
CDR3 DNA: TGTGCCAGCAGCTTAGATGCGGGGGGTAGCACAGATACGCAGTATTTT